The clone carrying this T cell receptor beta chain was seen once. This sample is drawn from a study of blood T cell repertoires in COVID-19. The germline gives CDR1 LGHNA, CDR2 YSLEER. V lost 0 bases to trimming and J lost 3 bases; unmatched junction nucleotides: 14. The CDR3 has 20 amino acids. Some clones are missing from TCRdb's copy, which holds only in-frame ones; the method was immunoSEQ multiplex PCR. Of 120,000 to 150,000 clones in the sample, 65% to 85% were seen once. The sequenced sample was peripheral blood. This sequence joins TRBV4-3 and TRBJ1-4; 9 bases fit TRBD1. This TCR came from a woman in her fifties or sixties with acute or convalescent COVID-19. For the CDR3, the DNA is TGCGCCAGCAGCCAAGAGGCCGGGACAGGGAGGTTGTGGTCTAATGAAAAACTGTTTTTT. Translating it yields CASSQEAGTGRLWSNEKLFF.